This T cell receptor beta chain was recovered during a study of CD8+ T cells in alopecia areata. Study overall: Oral tofacitinib (5 to 10 mg twice daily) was administered to treated patients.

Reverse transcription of extracted RNA yielded cDNA, which provided the sequencing template. TCRdb keeps only in-frame clones here, not all; method: immunoSEQ multiplex PCR. The sample includes about 42,000 clones, roughly 92% of them seen just once. This CDR3 contains 16 residues. CDR1 is SEHNR and CDR2 is FQNEAQ in the germline V gene (reference sequence). V lost 5 bases to trimming and J lost 4 bases, with 18 bases between them. As to treatment: oral pan-JAK inhibitor, 5-10 mg twice daily. This TCR was recovered from a human donor with alopecia areata. The rearrangement uses TRBV7-9 and TRBJ2-1; D could derive from TRBD1 or TRBD2 (6 bases each). The specimen was CD8+ T cells sorted from blood, collected at week 24, from a patient treated with tofacitinib. As DNA, the CDR3 is TGTGCCAGCAGCCCGGCGAGACAGGCGGGATACAATGAGCAGTTCTTC. It yields the protein CASSPARQAGYNEQFF.